This TCR beta chain was recorded in a study of early T cells in non-severe SARS-CoV-2 infection. As for the study in general: Sequencing was performed on bulk RNA from unsorted whole blood, leaving chains unpaired.

This clonotype is deemed medium-sized. Its antigen is unknown. TCRdb re-called the 5' RACE reads with MiXCR, one entry per CDR3 protein. Among thousands of distinct CDR3 sequences listed, about 5% were seen once. General study results and limits: A preference for anti-spike CD8 responses marked VDJdb matching, which missed private and CD4 specificities.

The sequencing sample was made of whole blood. The clonotype was recovered from an adult who was a healthcare worker with PCR-confirmed SARS-CoV-2 infection or an uninfected control (not recorded which).

The CDR3 reads CASSPGRRSLHF. DNA for the CDR3: TGTGCCAGCAGTCCCGGACGGCGCTCCCTCCACTTT. V is TRBV6-2 or TRBV6-3 and J is TRBJ1-6; D not certain. V shed 5 bases and J shed 14 bases, with 13 bases lying between them. Germline CDR1 MNHEY, CDR2 SVGEGT. CDR3 length equals 12 residues.